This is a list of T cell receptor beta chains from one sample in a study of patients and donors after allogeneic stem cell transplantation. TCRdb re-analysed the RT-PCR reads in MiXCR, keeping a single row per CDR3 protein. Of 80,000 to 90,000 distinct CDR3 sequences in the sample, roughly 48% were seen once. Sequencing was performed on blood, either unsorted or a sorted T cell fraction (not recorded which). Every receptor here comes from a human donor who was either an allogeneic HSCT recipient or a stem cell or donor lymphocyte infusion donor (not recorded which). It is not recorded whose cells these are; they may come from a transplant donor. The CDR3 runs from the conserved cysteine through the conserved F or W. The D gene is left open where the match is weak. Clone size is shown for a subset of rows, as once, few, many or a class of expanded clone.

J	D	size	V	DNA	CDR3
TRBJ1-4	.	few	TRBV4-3	TGCGCCAGCAGCCAAGATGATAGGGTTTACGAAAAACTGTTTTTT	CASSQDDRVYEKLFF
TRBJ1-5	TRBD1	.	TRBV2	TGTGCCAGCAGTGGCACAGGGGGCACTCAGCCCCAGCATTTT	CASSGTGGTQPQHF
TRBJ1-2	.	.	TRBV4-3	TGCGCCAGCAGCCAAGATGGACACCGCTATGTTGGCTACACCTTC	CASSQDGHRYVGYTF
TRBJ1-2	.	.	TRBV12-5	TGTGCTAGTGGTTCGGACGGGTATGGCTACACCTTC	CASGSDGYGYTF
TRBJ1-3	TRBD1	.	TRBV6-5	TGTGCCAGCAGTTACTCCATCCTTGGACAGGGGAAGACCATATATTTT	CASSYSILGQGKTIYF
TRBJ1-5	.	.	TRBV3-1	TGTGCCAGCAGCCAAGACAGGGGATCAGTTCAGCCCCAGCATTTT	CASSQDRGSVQPQHF
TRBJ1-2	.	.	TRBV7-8	TGTGCCAGCAGCTTACGAGGGGCGCCTCTGGACTATGGCTACACCTTC	CASSLRGAPLDYGYTF
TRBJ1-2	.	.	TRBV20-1	TGCAGTGCGCGGAGTATGTTCTCGGGGGCCTCTCACTATGGCTACACCTTC	CSARSMFSGASHYGYTF
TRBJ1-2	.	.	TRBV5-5	TGTGCCAGCAGCTCGGACAGCACCTCTTATGGCTACACCTTC	CASSSDSTSYGYTF
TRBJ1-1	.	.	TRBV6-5	TGTGCCAGCAGTTACCTAGGGACATTTGAAGCTTTCTTT	CASSYLGTFEAFF
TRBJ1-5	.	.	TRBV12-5	TGTGCTAGTGGTGCCCTCGCTGGCTATAGCAATCAGCCCCAGCATTTT	CASGALAGYSNQPQHF
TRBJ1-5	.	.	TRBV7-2	TGTGCCAGCAGCTTAGCGCGGGTGGGAACTCAGCCCCAGCATTTT	CASSLARVGTQPQHF
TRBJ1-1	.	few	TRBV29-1	TGCAGCGTTGATGGGACACCGAACACTGAAGCTTTCTTT	CSVDGTPNTEAFF
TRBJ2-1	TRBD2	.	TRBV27	TGTGCCAGCAGAAGACTAGCGGGGAGCTCCTACAATGAGCAGTTCTTC	CASRRLAGSSYNEQFF
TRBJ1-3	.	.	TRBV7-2	TGTGCCAGCAGCTCAAAAGGGACAACATATTTT	CASSSKGTTYF
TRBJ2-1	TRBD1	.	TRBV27	TGTGCCAGCAGGGAACAGGGGGGTTCCTACAATGAGCAGTTCTTC	CASREQGGSYNEQFF
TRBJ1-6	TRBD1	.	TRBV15	TGTGCCACCAGCACTGGACAGGCTAGGAATTCACCCCTCCACTTT	CATSTGQARNSPLHF
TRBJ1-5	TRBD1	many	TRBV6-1	TGTGCCAGCAGAGAGACAGGGGTATCGTCGGGGCAGCCCCAGCATTTT	CASRETGVSSGQPQHF
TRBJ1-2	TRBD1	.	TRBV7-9	TGTGCCAGCAGCCTCGGGGGGACAGGAGCGTACTATGGCTACACCTTC	CASSLGGTGAYYGYTF
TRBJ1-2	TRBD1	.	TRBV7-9	TGTGCCAGCAGCGACCGGGACAGGGTACGTTACACCTTC	CASSDRDRVRYTF
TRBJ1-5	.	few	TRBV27	TGTGCCAGCAGTTTATCGGGGTGGGGTCAGCCCCAGCATTTT	CASSLSGWGQPQHF
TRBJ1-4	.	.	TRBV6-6	TGTGCCAGCAGCACTCAGGGGTTTAATGAAAAACTGTTTTTT	CASSTQGFNEKLFF
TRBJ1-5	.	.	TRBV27	TGTGCCAGCAGTCTACGGCTGTATCAGCCCCAGCATTTT	CASSLRLYQPQHF
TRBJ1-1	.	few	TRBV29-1	TGCAGCGTTGAGAGCAGAAGGACTGAAGCTTTCTTT	CSVESRRTEAFF
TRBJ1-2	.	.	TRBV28	TGTGCCAGCAGTCAAGACACCCCCCATGGCTACACCTTC	CASSQDTPHGYTF
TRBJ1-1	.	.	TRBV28	TGTGCCAGCAGGCGTCAGATCTCTAACGTGGGGGCTTTCTTT	CASRRQISNVGAFF
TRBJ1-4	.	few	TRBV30	TGTGCCGGGAGTGTCGGGGGGCGAGGAGAAAAACTGTTTTTT	CAGSVGGRGEKLFF
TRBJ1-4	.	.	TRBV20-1	TGCAGTGCTAGGGCCGACAGGAATGAAAAACTGTTTTTT	CSARADRNEKLFF
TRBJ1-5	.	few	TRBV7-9	TGTGCCAGCAGCCTGACAGATAGCAATCAGCCCCAGCATTTT	CASSLTDSNQPQHF
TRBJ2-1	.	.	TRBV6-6	TGTGCCAGCAGTAAGGCCGGGGCGAGGGACAATGAGCAGTTCTTC	CASSKAGARDNEQFF
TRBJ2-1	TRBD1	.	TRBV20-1	TGCAGTGCTATCAGGACAGGGCTCGACAATGAGCAGTTCTTC	CSAIRTGLDNEQFF
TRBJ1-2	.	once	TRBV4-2	TGTGCCAGCAGCCAAGTACGGCAGGGGAGTGGCTACACCTTC	CASSQVRQGSGYTF
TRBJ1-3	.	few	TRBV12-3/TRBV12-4	TGTGCCAGCAGTTTGTTAGGGGCTGGTGGAAACACCATATATTTT	CASSLLGAGGNTIYF
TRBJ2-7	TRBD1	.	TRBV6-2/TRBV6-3	TGTGCCAGCAGTCAAGACAGGGAAAGCTCCTACGAGCAGTACTTC	CASSQDRESSYEQYF
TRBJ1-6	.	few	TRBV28	TGTGCCAGCAGCGGGGAGTTAAATTCACCCCTCCACTTT	CASSGELNSPLHF
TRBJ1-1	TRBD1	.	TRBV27	TGTGCCAGCAGTCGTAGGGGGCCTATGAACACTGAAGCTTTCTTT	CASSRRGPMNTEAFF
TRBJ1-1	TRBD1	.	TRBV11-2	TGTGCCAGCAGCTTACCCTGGGGGTCAGGGGGCCCATTTGAAGCTTTCTTT	CASSLPWGSGGPFEAFF
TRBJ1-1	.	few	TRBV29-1	TGCAGCGTTGCGGGGTCTGGAACAGCTTGGTACACTGAAGCTTTCTTT	CSVAGSGTAWYTEAFF
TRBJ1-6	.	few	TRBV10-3	TGTGCCATCAGTGAGGAGACAACCGGCGGACAGCCCCTCCACTTT	CAISEETTGGQPLHF
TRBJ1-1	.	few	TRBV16	TGTGCCAGCAGCCAATTAGGGACACAAAACACTGAAGCTTTCTTT	CASSQLGTQNTEAFF
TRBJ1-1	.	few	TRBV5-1	TGCGCCAGCAGCGGCCGAGACCAGAACACTGAAGCTTTCTTT	CASSGRDQNTEAFF